This T cell receptor (beta chain) was captured by sequencing in a study of Graves' ophthalmopathy and Graves' hyperthyroidism. There are many counts of this clonotype. Researchers took RNA transcripts and amplified TCR beta CDR3 regions from them. Scientists carried out first-round RT-PCR using HTBI primers and then a second-round multiplex PCR. TCRdb redid the calling of the multiplex PCR reads with MiXCR, one entry per CDR3 protein. The sample holds about 220,000 distinct CDR3 sequences, approximately 21% seen once. CDR3 length equals 18 residues. V lost 5 bases, J lost 3 bases, and 16 bases stayed unmatched. Germline assignment: CDR1 MNHEY and CDR2 SVGEGT.

The TCR was taken from a woman aged 45-65 years with Graves' ophthalmopathy. Sequencing was carried out using peripheral blood. J is TRBJ1-1 and V is TRBV6-2 or TRBV6-3; 9 nucleotides line up with TRBD1. The CDR3 DNA reads TGTGCCAGCAGTCGAGGGACAGGGAAGCTTAGTTTTGACACTGAAGCTTTCTTT. This encodes CASSRGTGKLSFDTEAFF.